Below, 7 T cell receptor beta chains from the same sample are listed, as sequenced in a study of blood T cells in healthy people across ages. With a J-beta primer mix and a sample-barcoded 5' primer, a second PCR ran 7 to 11 cycles. TCRdb re-derived calls from the 5' RACE reads in MiXCR, one entry per CDR3 protein. The table records over 950,000 distinct CDR3 sequences, more than 30% of them present only once. Sequenced: blood. These receptor sequences come from a man aged 18 to 30 in good health.

The sample holds many counts of this clonotype. The rearrangement joins TRBV10-3 to TRBJ2-2, with 8 positions matching TRBD1. J lost 2 bases, V lost 2 bases, and 4 bases had no gene match. CDR3 length: 16 amino acids. Germline V gene lookup returns CDR1 ENHRY and CDR2 SYGVKD. The CDR3 loop is CAISEPGGSNTGELFF. CDR3 nucleotides: TGTGCCATCAGTGAGCCAGGGGGCTCAAACACCGGGGAGCTGTTTTTT.

The chain has TRBV4-2 and TRBJ1-4, with D maybe TRBD1 (5 bases). The V end lost 1 base, the J end lost 3 bases, and 12 bases lay between the germline ends. The CDR3 has 16 residues. The germline V gene encodes CDR1 LGHNA and CDR2 YNFKEQ. The CDR3 DNA sequence: TGTGCCAGCAGCCAAGGGGGGGGATTGGCTAATGAAAAACTGTTTTTT. The encoded protein is CASSQGGGLANEKLFF.

As to this clonotype: Germline and junction disagree at one end, which may indicate a read error. The rearrangement links TRBV6-2 or TRBV6-3 to TRBJ2-3; no reliable D call. The CDR3 extends over 15 amino acids. Germline V gene sequence: CDR1 MNHEY, CDR2 SVGEGT. CDR3 DNA: TGTGCCAGCAGACCAACCAAGGGAAGCACAGATACGCCGTATTTT. Translating it yields CASRPTKGSTDTPYF.

This rearrangement joins TRBV27 to TRBJ1-5; D is uncertain. V shed 5 bases and J shed 7 bases, with 12 bases lying between them. Germline V gene data show CDR1 as MNHEY and CDR2 as SMNVEV (reference sequence). This CDR3 is built from 13 residues. The CDR3 nucleotides are TGTGCCAGCAGTCCTTTCCTTGGGCAGCCCCAGCATTTT. Translated, it gives CASSPFLGQPQHF.

The V call is TRBV6-1, the J call TRBJ1-1; D ambiguous. The germline V gene encodes CDR1 MNHNS and CDR2 SASEGT. The CDR3 is made up of 12 amino acids. V lost 5 bases, J lost 5 bases, and 9 bases lay in between. The CDR3 region is CASSPVVTEAFF. In DNA, the CDR3 is TGTGCCAGCAGTCCGGTCGTGACTGAAGCTTTCTTT.

This clonotype has a handful of counts. The V call is TRBV29-1, the J call TRBJ1-1, with TRBD1 matching over 7 bases. V lost 5 bases to trimming and J lost 1 base; unmatched junction nucleotides: 7. The CDR3 totals 14 residues. The germline V gene has CDR1 SQVTM and CDR2 ANQGSEA. The CDR3 DNA is TGCAGCGTTTCTCCGGGACAGACGAACACTGAAGCTTTCTTT. Protein: CSVSPGQTNTEAFF.

The rearrangement uses TRBV6-5 and TRBJ1-3; D not resolved. The CDR3 covers 13 residues. Per germline, CDR1 MNHEY and CDR2 SVGAGI. V gave up 6 bases and J gave up 0 bases, with 6 bases separating them. The DNA of the CDR3 is TGTGCCAGCAGAAGGATCTCTGGAAACACCATATATTTT. Protein sequence: CASRRISGNTIYF.